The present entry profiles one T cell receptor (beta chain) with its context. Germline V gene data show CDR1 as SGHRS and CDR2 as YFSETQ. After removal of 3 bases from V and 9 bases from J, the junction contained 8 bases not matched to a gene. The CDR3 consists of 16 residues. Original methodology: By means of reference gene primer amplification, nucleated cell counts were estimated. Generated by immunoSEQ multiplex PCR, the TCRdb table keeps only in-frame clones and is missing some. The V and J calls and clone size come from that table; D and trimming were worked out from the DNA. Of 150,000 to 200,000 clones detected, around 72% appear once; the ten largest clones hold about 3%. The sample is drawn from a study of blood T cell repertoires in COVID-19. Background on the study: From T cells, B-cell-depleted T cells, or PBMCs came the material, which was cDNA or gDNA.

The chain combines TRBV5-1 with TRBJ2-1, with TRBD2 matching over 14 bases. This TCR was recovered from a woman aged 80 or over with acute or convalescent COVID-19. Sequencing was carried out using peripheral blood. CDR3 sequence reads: CASSSPGLAGVSEQFF. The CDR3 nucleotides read TGCGCCAGCAGCTCCCCGGGACTAGCGGGAGTTAGTGAGCAGTTCTTC.